Sequencing of this TCR beta chain was carried out in a study of blood T cell repertoires in COVID-19. CDR3 length: 19 amino acids. V shed 5 bases, J shed 0 bases, and the junction held 18 bases outside the gene matches. Germline CDR1 and CDR2: PRHDT and FYEKMQ (reference sequence). The protocol was immunoSEQ multiplex PCR, while the TCRdb copy is restricted to in-frame clones and leaves out a portion. The sample records 450,000 to 500,000 clones, 70% to 90% being singletons. The TCR comes from a woman aged 55-70 years who had recovered from COVID-19. Input material: PBMCs or T cells enriched from blood (not recorded which). J is TRBJ2-7 and V is TRBV13; 8 bases are shared with TRBD1. The CDR3 DNA follows: TGTGCCAGCAGCCCCCTCCCGGAGACAGGGGAATTTCCCTCCTACGAGCAGTACTTC. Amino acid sequence: CASSPLPETGEFPSYEQYF. Full variable domain (missing parts from reference TRBV13 and TRBJ2-7): AAGVIQSPRHLIKEKRETATLKCYPIPRHDTVYWYQQGPGQDPQFLISFYEKMQSDKGSIPDRFSAQQFSDYHSELNMSSLELGDSALYFCASSPLPETGEFPSYEQYFGPGTRLTVT.